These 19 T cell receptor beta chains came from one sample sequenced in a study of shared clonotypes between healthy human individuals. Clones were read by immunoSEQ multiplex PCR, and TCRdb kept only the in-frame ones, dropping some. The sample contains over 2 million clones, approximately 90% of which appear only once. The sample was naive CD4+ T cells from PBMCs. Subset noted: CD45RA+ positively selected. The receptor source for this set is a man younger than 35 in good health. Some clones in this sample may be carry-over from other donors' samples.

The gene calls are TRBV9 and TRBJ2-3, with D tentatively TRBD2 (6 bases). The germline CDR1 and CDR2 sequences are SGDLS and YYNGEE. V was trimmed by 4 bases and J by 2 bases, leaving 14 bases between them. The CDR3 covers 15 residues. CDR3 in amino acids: CASSPRGLTTDTQYF. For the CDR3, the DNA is TGTGCCAGCAGCCCCCGGGGACTTACCACAGATACGCAGTATTTT. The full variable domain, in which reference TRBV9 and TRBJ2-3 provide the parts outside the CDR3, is DSGVTQTPKHLITATGQRVTLRCSPRSGDLSVYWYQQSLDQGLQFLIQYYNGEERAKGNILERFSAQQFPDLHSELNLSSLELGDSALYFCASSPRGLTTDTQYFGPGTRLTVL.

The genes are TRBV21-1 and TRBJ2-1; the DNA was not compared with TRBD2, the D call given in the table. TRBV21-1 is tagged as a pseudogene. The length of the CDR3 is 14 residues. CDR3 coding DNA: TGTGCCAGCAAGGACGGGAACTCCTACAATGAGCAGTTCTTC. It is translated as CASKDGNSYNEQFF.

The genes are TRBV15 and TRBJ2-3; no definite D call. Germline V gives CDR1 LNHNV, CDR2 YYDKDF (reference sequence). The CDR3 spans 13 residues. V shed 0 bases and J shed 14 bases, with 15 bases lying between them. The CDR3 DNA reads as TGTGCCACCAGCAGAGATATCCAGCCACCGACGTATTTT. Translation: CATSRDIQPPTYF.

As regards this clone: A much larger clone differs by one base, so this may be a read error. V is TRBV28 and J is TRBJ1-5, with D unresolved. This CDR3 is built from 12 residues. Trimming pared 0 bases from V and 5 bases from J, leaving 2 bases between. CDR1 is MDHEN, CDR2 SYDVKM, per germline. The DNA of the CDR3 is TGTGCCAGCAGTTTATGGGATCAGCCCCAGCATTTT. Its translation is CASSLWDQPQHF.

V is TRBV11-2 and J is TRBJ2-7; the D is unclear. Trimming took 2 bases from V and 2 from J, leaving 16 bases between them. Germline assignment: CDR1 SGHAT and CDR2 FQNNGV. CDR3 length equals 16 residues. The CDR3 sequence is CASSLLSNQGTYEQYF. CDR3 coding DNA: TGTGCCAGCAGCTTATTATCCAATCAAGGCACCTACGAGCAGTACTTC.

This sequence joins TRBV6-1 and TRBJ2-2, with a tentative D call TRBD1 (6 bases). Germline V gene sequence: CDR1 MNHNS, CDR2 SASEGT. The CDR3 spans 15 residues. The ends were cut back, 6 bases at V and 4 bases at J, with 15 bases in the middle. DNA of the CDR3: TGTGCCAGCAGAATGGGGGCCGAGGGCACCGGGGAGCTGTTTTTT. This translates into CASRMGAEGTGELFF.

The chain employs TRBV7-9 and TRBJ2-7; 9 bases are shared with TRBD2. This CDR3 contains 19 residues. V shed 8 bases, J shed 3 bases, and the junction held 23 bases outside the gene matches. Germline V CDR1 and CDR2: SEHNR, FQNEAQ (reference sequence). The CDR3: CASLAWQREARKPIYEQYF. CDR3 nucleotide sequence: TGTGCCAGCCTCGCCTGGCAGCGGGAGGCGCGAAAACCCATCTACGAGCAGTACTTC.

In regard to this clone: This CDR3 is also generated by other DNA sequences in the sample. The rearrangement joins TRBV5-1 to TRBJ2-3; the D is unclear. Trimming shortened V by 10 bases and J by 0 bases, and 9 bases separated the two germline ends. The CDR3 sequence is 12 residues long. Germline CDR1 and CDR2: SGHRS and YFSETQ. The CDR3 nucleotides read TGCGCCTCAAGCTTTAGCACAGATACGCAGTATTTT. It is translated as CASSFSTDTQYF.

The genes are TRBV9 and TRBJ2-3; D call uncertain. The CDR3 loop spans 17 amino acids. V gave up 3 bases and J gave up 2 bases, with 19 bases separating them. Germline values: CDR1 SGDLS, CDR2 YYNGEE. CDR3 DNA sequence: TGTGCCAGCAGCGGGTACAGTACCCCCCGTTTCACAGATACGCAGTATTTT. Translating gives CASSGYSTPRFTDTQYF.

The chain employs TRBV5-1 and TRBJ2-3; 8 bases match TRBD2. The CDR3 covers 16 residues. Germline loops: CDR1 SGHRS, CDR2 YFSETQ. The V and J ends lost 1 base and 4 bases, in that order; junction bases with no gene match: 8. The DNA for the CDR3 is TGCGCCAGCAGCTTGTCGGGCGGGAGGTTCGCAGATACGCAGTATTTT. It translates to CASSLSGGRFADTQYF.

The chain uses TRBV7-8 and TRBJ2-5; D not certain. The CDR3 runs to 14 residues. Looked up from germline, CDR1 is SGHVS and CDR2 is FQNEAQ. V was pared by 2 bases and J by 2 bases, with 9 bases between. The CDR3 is CASSLLTEQETQYF. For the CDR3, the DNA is TGTGCCAGCAGCTTACTAACAGAACAAGAGACCCAGTACTTC.

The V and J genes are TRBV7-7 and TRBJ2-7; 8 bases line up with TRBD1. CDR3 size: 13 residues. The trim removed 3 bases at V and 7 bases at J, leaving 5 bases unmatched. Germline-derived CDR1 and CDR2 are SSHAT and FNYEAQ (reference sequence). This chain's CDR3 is CASSFDRGREQYF. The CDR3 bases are TGTGCCAGCAGCTTTGACAGGGGACGGGAGCAGTACTTC.

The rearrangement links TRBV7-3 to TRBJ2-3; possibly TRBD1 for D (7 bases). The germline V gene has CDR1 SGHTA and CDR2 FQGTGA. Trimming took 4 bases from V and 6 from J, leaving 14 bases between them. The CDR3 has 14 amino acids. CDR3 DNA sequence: TGTGCCAGCAGCTCCCGACAGGGAGGTGATACGCAGTATTTT. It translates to CASSSRQGGDTQYF.

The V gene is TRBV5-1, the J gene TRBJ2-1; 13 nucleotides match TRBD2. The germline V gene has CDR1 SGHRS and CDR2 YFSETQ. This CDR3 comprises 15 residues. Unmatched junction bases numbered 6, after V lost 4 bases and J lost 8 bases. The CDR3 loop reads CASSTGTSGNYEQFF. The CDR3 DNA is TGCGCCAGCAGCACCGGGACTAGCGGGAACTATGAGCAGTTCTTC. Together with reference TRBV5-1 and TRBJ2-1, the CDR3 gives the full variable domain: KAGVTQTPRYLIKTRGQQVTLSCSPISGHRSVSWYQQTPGQGLQFLFEYFSETQRNKGNFPGRFSGRQFSNSRSEMNVSTLELGDSALYLCASSTGTSGNYEQFFGPGTRLTVL.

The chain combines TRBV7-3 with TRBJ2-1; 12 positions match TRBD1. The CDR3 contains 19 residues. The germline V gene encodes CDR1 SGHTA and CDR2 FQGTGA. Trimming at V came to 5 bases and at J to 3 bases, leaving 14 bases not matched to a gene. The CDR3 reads CASSPRGTGGDLRYNEQFF. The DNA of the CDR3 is TGTGCCAGCAGCCCGCGGGGGACAGGGGGCGACCTCCGCTACAATGAGCAGTTCTTC.

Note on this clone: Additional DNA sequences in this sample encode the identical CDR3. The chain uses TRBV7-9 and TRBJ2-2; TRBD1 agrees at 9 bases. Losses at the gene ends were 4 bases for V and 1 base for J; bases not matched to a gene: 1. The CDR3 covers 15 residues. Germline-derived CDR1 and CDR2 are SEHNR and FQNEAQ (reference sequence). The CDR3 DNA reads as TGTGCCAGCAGCTCGGACAGGGGGAACACCGGGGAGCTGTTTTTT. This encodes CASSSDRGNTGELFF.

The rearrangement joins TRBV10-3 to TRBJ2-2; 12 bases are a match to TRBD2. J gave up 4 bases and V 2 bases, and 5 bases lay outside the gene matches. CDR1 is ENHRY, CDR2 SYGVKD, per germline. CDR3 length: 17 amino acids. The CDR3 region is CAISELLAGGITGELFF. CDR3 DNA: TGTGCCATCAGTGAGCTTCTAGCGGGAGGGATCACCGGGGAGCTGTTTTTT.

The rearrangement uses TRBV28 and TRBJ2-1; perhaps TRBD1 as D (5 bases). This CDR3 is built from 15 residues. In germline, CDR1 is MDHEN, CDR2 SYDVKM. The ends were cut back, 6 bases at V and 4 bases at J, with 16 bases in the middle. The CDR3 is CASRIQGPTYNEQFF. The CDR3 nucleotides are TGTGCCAGCAGGATCCAGGGTCCCACTTACAATGAGCAGTTCTTC. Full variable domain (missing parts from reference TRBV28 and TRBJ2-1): DVKVTQSSRYLVKRTGEKVFLECVQDMDHENMFWYRQDPGLGLRLIYFSYDVKMKEKGDIPEGYSVSREKKERFSLILESASTNQTSMYLCASRIQGPTYNEQFFGPGTRLTVL.

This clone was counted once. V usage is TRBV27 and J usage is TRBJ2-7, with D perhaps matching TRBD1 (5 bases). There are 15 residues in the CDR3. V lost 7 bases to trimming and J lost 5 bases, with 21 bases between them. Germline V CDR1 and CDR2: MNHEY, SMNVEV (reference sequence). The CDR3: CASTLVVQGPNEQYF. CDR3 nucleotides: TGTGCCAGCACCCTCGTGGTCCAGGGCCCCAACGAGCAGTACTTC.